The clone carrying this T cell receptor (beta chain) was seen more than once but under ten times. This record belongs to a study of STAT5B mutations in CD4+ large granular lymphocyte leukemia. Measured with immunoSEQ multiplex PCR; TCRdb has only the in-frame clones, and not every one. Here the sample spans 23,000 or so clones, 79% being singletons. Germline loops: CDR1 MDHEN, CDR2 SYDVKM. The CDR3 runs 15 residues. V lost 10 bases and J lost 4; bases outside the gene matches: 13. The rearrangement joins TRBV28 to TRBJ1-2, with 9 nucleotides matching TRBD1. Sequencing was carried out using CD4+ T cells from blood buffy coats. The source is a human donor in good health. CDR3 protein: CATATYTTGGYGYTF. The CDR3 DNA sequence: TGTGCCACAGCCACCTATACGACAGGGGGCTATGGCTACACCTTC.